The 27 T cell receptor beta chains below all came from one sample that was sequenced in a study of shared T cell receptors in the human thymus. TCRdb's table, derived via immunoSEQ multiplex PCR, lists solely in-frame clones and lacks some. This table holds 640,000 or so clones, 87% found once. This same sample was also taken into another study, of human thymus T cells.

Sequencing used thymocytes. All receptors come from a boy younger than two with a congenital heart defect.

Regarding this clone: Distinct nucleotide sequences in the sample also encode this CDR3. J is TRBJ2-5 and V is TRBV20-1; D is ambiguous. This CDR3 has 10 residues. Germline V gene sequence: CDR1 DFQATT, CDR2 SNEGSKA (reference sequence). Trimming took off 2 bases at V and 4 bases at J, with 2 bases between the two ends. CDR3 in amino acids: CSARRETQYF. CDR3 nucleotides: TGCAGTGCTAGACGAGAGACCCAGTACTTC.

This sequence joins TRBV25-1 and TRBJ2-2, with 8 bases fitting TRBD1. The CDR3 extends over 16 amino acids. Unmatched junction bases numbered 4, after V lost 3 bases and J lost 1 base. The germline V gene encodes CDR1 MGHDK and CDR2 SYGVNS. For the CDR3, the DNA is TGTGCCAGCAGTGACAAACAGGGGGAGAACACCGGGGAGCTGTTTTTT. It codes for CASSDKQGENTGELFF.

The chain joins TRBV29-1 to TRBJ1-5, with 7 bases identical to TRBD1. Germline CDR1 SQVTM, CDR2 ANQGSEA. The CDR3 is 15 residues long. Unmatched junction bases numbered 4, after V lost 1 base and J lost 1 base. The CDR3 loop is CSVEVPGGSNQPQHF. The CDR3 DNA sequence: TGCAGCGTTGAAGTTCCAGGGGGAAGCAATCAGCCCCAGCATTTT.

In the case of this clone: This sample also contains other DNA sequences that code for the same CDR3. The chain recombines TRBV6-1 with TRBJ1-5; perhaps TRBD1 as D (5 bases). Trimming took off 3 bases at V and 2 bases at J, with 17 bases between the two ends. Germline lookup yields CDR1 MNHNS and CDR2 SASEGT. This CDR3 spans 17 amino acids. The CDR3 DNA follows: TGTGCCAGCAGTGAGGCGGGATGCCAGGGCTGCAATCAGCCCCAGCATTTT. Translated: CASSEAGCQGCNQPQHF.

The chain combines TRBV4-2 with TRBJ1-6; 8 bases are a match to TRBD1. J was trimmed by 7 bases and V by 0 bases; bases with no gene match: 2. The germline V gene has CDR1 LGHNA and CDR2 YNFKEQ. This CDR3 has 15 residues. The CDR3 is CASSQDDRGNSPLHF. CDR3 in DNA: TGTGCCAGCAGCCAAGATGACAGGGGAAATTCACCCCTCCACTTT.

The chain recombines TRBV28 with TRBJ2-3; 9 bases match TRBD2. Germline V gene sequence: CDR1 MDHEN, CDR2 SYDVKM. V lost 2 bases to trimming and J lost 4 bases; unmatched junction nucleotides: 7. The CDR3 length is 16 residues. DNA of the CDR3: TGTGCCAGCAGTTTAAATATGGCGGGAGGGGCAGATACGCAGTATTTT. It translates to CASSLNMAGGADTQYF.

This chain uses TRBV5-1 with TRBJ2-1; D perhaps matches TRBD2 (6 bases). Germline V gene data show CDR1 as SGHRS and CDR2 as YFSETQ. V lost 4 bases and J lost 4, with 27 bases in between. This CDR3 has 19 residues. The CDR3, as DNA: TGCGCCAGCAGCCCCGGGACGCCTAGGGAGCGGGTGGGGTACAATGAGCAGTTCTTC. It is translated as CASSPGTPRERVGYNEQFF. The entire variable domain, with the rest obtained from reference TRBV5-1 and TRBJ2-1, is as follows: KAGVTQTPRYLIKTRGQQVTLSCSPISGHRSVSWYQQTPGQGLQFLFEYFSETQRNKGNFPGRFSGRQFSNSRSEMNVSTLELGDSALYLCASSPGTPRERVGYNEQFFGPGTRLTVL.

This chain joins TRBV5-4 and TRBJ1-1; 8 nucleotides line up with TRBD1. V trimming: 3 bases; J trimming: 1 base; junction bases outside the gene matches: 14. This CDR3 comprises 18 residues. Germline V gene lookup returns CDR1 SGHNT and CDR2 YYREEE (reference sequence). The CDR3 DNA reads as TGTGCCAGCAGCTCAGCGGACAGGGCCGATCCCCCGAACACTGAAGCTTTCTTT. Protein product: CASSSADRADPPNTEAFF.

V usage is TRBV7-2 and J usage is TRBJ1-1; a possible D gene is TRBD1 (6 bases). The V end lost 0 bases, the J end lost 3 bases, and 23 bases lay between the germline ends. The V gene's germline CDR1 is SGHTA and CDR2 FQGNSA. This CDR3 is built from 19 residues. The CDR3 here is CASSLARPGHSKGDTEAFF. CDR3 nucleotides: TGTGCCAGCAGCTTAGCCCGACCGGGACACTCAAAAGGGGACACTGAAGCTTTCTTT. The entire variable domain, with the rest obtained from reference TRBV7-2 and TRBJ1-1, is as follows: GAGVSQSPSNKVTEKGKDVELRCDPISGHTALYWYRQSLGQGLEFLIYFQGNSAPDKSGLPSDRFSAERTGGSVSTLTIQRTQQEDSAVYLCASSLARPGHSKGDTEAFFGQGTRLTVV.

This chain links TRBV5-6 with TRBJ2-7; no clear D. V lost 2 bases and J lost 0, with 18 bases in between. Germline CDR1 is SGHDT and CDR2 is YYEEEE. CDR3 size: 17 residues. In DNA form, the CDR3 reads TGTGCCAGCAGCTTATCCAACGAGGTGGGTCTCTCCTACGAGCAGTACTTC. Protein product: CASSLSNEVGLSYEQYF.

The gene calls are TRBV11-1 and TRBJ2-1; maybe TRBD2 (7 bases). The V and J ends lost 1 base and 0 bases respectively, with 16 bases between them. Germline V gene sequence: CDR1 SGHAT, CDR2 FQDESV (reference sequence). The CDR3 has 18 amino acids. CDR3 amino acids: CASSLGRGGMISYNEQFF. The CDR3 DNA reads as TGTGCCAGCAGCTTAGGTAGGGGGGGCATGATCTCCTACAATGAGCAGTTCTTC.

The chain carries TRBV12-5 and TRBJ1-2, with unresolved D. In germline, CDR1 is LGHNT, CDR2 FRNRAP. The CDR3 is made up of 11 amino acids. The germline V and J ends were trimmed by 1 base and 7 bases, with 4 bases remaining between them. CDR3 sequence (DNA): TGTGCTAGTGGTTTGGGGGCTGGCTACACCTTC. Translating gives CASGLGAGYTF.

The rearrangement links TRBV4-3 to TRBJ2-5; TRBD1 aligns across 9 bases. Germline CDR1 is LGHNA and CDR2 is YSLEER. The trim removed 8 bases at V and 0 bases at J, leaving 10 bases unmatched. This CDR3 region has 16 residues. Written as DNA, the CDR3 is TGCGCCAGCCCAGGACAGGGGACTTGTTACCAAGAGACCCAGTACTTC. It codes for CASPGQGTCYQETQYF.

The V and J genes are TRBV28 and TRBJ2-7; 11 nucleotides line up with TRBD2. The CDR3 is 19 residues long. Germline CDR1 and CDR2: MDHEN and SYDVKM. The V gene end was trimmed by 8 bases and the J gene end by 3 bases; junction bases not matched to a gene: 21. The CDR3 DNA reads as TGTGCCAGCGTCGGGGGGCCCCGGCGTAGCGGGGGGGCTCACTACGAGCAGTACTTC. Residues: CASVGGPRRSGGAHYEQYF. The full variable domain, rest sourced from reference TRBV28 and TRBJ2-7, is DVKVTQSSRYLVKRTGEKVFLECVQDMDHENMFWYRQDPGLGLRLIYFSYDVKMKEKGDIPEGYSVSREKKERFSLILESASTNQTSMYLCASVGGPRRSGGAHYEQYFGPGTRLTVT.

This sequence joins TRBV28 and TRBJ2-7, with 10 bases aligning to TRBD2. CDR3 size: 15 residues. V shed 5 bases, J shed 4 bases, and the junction held 8 bases outside the gene matches. Germline V gene data show CDR1 as MDHEN and CDR2 as SYDVKM. The CDR3 coding sequence is TGTGCCAGCAGTGGCCTAGCGGGAGTTCCTTACGAGCAGTACTTC. It translates to CASSGLAGVPYEQYF.

J is TRBJ2-1 and V is TRBV7-9; a weak D match, TRBD2 (6 bases). Deletions cut 2 bases from V and 0 bases from J, with 17 bases between. There are 18 residues in the CDR3. Germline CDR1 is SEHNR and CDR2 is FQNEAQ (reference sequence). The CDR3 spells CASSLQWWGVRSYNEQFF. The CDR3 DNA follows: TGTGCCAGCAGCTTACAATGGTGGGGGGTACGCTCCTACAATGAGCAGTTCTTC.

The rearrangement uses TRBV28 and TRBJ2-7, with 9 bases lining up with TRBD2. The germline CDR1 and CDR2 sequences are MDHEN and SYDVKM. The CDR3 has 14 amino acids. V gave up 2 bases and J gave up 7 bases; unmatched junction bases: 6. The CDR3 DNA is TGTGCCAGCAGTTTAGGCGGGAGGGCCGGGGAGCAGTACTTC. Its protein is CASSLGGRAGEQYF.

The rearrangement joins TRBV5-1 to TRBJ2-3, with 14 bases fitting TRBD2. V gave up 0 bases and J gave up 5 bases; unmatched junction bases: 11. The CDR3 is 19 residues long. Germline CDR1 SGHRS, CDR2 YFSETQ. CDR3 DNA sequence: TGCGCCAGCAGCTTGGGGGTGACTAGCGGGAGGGCCGGGAAAGATACGCAGTATTTT. Residues: CASSLGVTSGRAGKDTQYF. The full variable domain, its missing parts supplied by reference TRBV5-1 and TRBJ2-3, is KAGVTQTPRYLIKTRGQQVTLSCSPISGHRSVSWYQQTPGQGLQFLFEYFSETQRNKGNFPGRFSGRQFSNSRSEMNVSTLELGDSALYLCASSLGVTSGRAGKDTQYFGPGTRLTVL.

This chain uses TRBV10-3 with TRBJ1-4; D is uncertain. The V end lost 2 bases, the J end lost 8 bases, and 12 bases lay between the germline ends. The length of the CDR3 is 14 residues. Germline CDR1 and CDR2: ENHRY and SYGVKD. The CDR3 region is CAISERSGNEKLFF. CDR3 sequence (DNA): TGTGCCATCAGTGAGAGATCGGGGAACGAAAAACTGTTTTTT.

V usage is TRBV6-5 and J usage is TRBJ2-5; a weak D match, TRBD1 (6 bases). Trimming left V 2 bases short and J 5 bases short, with 15 bases between. From germline, CDR1 is MNHEY and CDR2 SVGAGI. The CDR3 length is 15 residues. The CDR3 sequence: CASSYARQVDETQYF. CDR3 nucleotides: TGTGCCAGCAGTTACGCGAGACAGGTTGACGAGACCCAGTACTTC.

This chain links TRBV12-5 with TRBJ2-7; possible D gene TRBD2, 6 bases. Trimming stripped 1 base from V and 4 bases from J, with 14 bases between. Germline loops: CDR1 LGHNT, CDR2 FRNRAP. The CDR3 covers 15 residues. CDR3 coding DNA: TGTGCTAGTGGTTTGGCCCGCCGGGACTTTTACGAGCAGTACTTC. The encoded protein is CASGLARRDFYEQYF.

This sequence joins TRBV11-2 and TRBJ2-1, with D possibly being TRBD2 (5 bases). V lost 2 bases to trimming and J lost 3 bases, with 20 bases between them. This CDR3 has 18 residues. The germline V gene encodes CDR1 SGHAT and CDR2 FQNNGV. The CDR3 spells CASSLLLRSRGIYNEQFF. CDR3 nucleotide sequence: TGTGCCAGCAGCTTATTATTAAGGTCACGGGGAATCTACAATGAGCAGTTCTTC.

The chain joins TRBV11-2 to TRBJ1-6, with 7 bases that match TRBD1. With 5 bases clipped from V and 6 bases from J, the junction kept 7 bases outside the gene matches. Germline CDR1 is SGHAT and CDR2 is FQNNGV. CDR3 size: 15 residues. CDR3 in DNA: TGTGCCAGCAGCCACCCGCAGGGGGTTAATTCACCCCTCCACTTT. It is translated as CASSHPQGVNSPLHF.

The rearrangement uses TRBV5-1 and TRBJ2-1; 12 bases are a match to TRBD2. CDR1 is SGHRS and CDR2 is YFSETQ in the germline V gene. V dropped 0 bases and J dropped 5; count of bases not matched to a gene: 3. This CDR3 comprises 16 residues. The CDR3 protein is CASSLVRLAGDNEQFF. CDR3 DNA sequence: TGCGCCAGCAGCTTGGTTAGACTAGCGGGGGACAATGAGCAGTTCTTC.

V and J are TRBV6-1 and TRBJ2-7, with 9 bases that match TRBD1. The germline CDR1 and CDR2 sequences are MNHNS and SASEGT. V lost 7 bases, J lost 2 bases, and 6 bases stayed unmatched. The CDR3 totals 14 residues. DNA for the CDR3: TGTGCCAGCACCCCGGGACAGGGACCCTACGAGCAGTACTTC. Translated, it gives CASTPGQGPYEQYF.

The V gene is TRBV28, the J gene TRBJ1-3; 7 bases are shared with TRBD1. V gave up 2 bases and J gave up 2 bases; unmatched junction bases: 12. CDR1 MDHEN and CDR2 SYDVKM come from the germline V gene. The CDR3 has 18 residues. Here the CDR3 DNA reads TGTGCCAGCAGTTTAATCAGGAAGGGGGCGTTGGCTGGAAACACCATATATTTT. It codes for CASSLIRKGALAGNTIYF.

The chain couples TRBV6-4 to TRBJ1-1; perhaps TRBD1 as D (5 bases). The germline V gene has CDR1 MRHNA and CDR2 SNTAGT. The CDR3 is made up of 12 amino acids. V lost 1 base to trimming and J lost 8 bases, with 8 bases between them. The DNA for the CDR3 is TGTGCCAGCAGTGACTGGGCAGGGGAAGCTTTCTTT. Its protein product is CASSDWAGEAFF.